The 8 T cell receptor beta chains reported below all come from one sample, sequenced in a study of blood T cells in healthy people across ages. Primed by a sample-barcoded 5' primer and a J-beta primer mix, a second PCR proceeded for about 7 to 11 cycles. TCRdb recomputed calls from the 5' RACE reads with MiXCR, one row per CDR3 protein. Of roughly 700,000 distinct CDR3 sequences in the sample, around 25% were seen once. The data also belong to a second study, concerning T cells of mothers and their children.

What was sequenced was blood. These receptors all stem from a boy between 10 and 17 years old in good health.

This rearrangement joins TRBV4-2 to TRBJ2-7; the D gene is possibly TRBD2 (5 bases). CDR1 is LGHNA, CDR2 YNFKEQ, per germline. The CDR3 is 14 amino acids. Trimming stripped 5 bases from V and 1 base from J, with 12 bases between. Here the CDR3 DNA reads TGTGCCAGCAGCACTGGACGGGGATCCTACGAGCAGTACTTC. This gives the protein CASSTGRGSYEQYF.

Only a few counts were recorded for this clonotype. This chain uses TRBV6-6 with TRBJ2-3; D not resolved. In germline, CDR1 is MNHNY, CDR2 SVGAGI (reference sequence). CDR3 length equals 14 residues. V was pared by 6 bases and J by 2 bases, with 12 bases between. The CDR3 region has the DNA TGTGCCAGCAGAGTTAAGGCTTTCACAGATACGCAGTATTTT. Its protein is CASRVKAFTDTQYF.

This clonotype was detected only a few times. CDR3 nucleotide sequence: TGTGCCAGCACCCCTTCGGGAGTGGTTACGGATGAGCAGTTCTTC. It specifies CASTPSGVVTDEQFF. The chain uses TRBV28 and TRBJ2-1; D is possibly TRBD2 (6 bases). Germline CDR1 and CDR2: MDHEN and SYDVKM. The CDR3 is 15 residues long. V was trimmed by 7 bases and J by 8 bases, leaving 21 bases between them.

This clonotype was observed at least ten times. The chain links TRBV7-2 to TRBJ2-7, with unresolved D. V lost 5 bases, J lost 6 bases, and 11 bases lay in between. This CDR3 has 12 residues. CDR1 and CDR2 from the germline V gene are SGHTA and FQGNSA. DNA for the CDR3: TGTGCCAGCAGCCCTACCCTGGGCGAGCAGTACTTC. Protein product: CASSPTLGEQYF.

CDR3 amino acids: CASNPTGGYGYTF. The CDR3 DNA reads TGTGCCAGCAATCCGACAGGGGGCTATGGCTACACCTTC. The V gene is TRBV6-2 or TRBV6-3, the J gene TRBJ1-2; 9 nucleotides agree with TRBD1. V gave up 7 bases and J gave up 4 bases; unmatched junction bases: 4. CDR1 and CDR2 (germline): MNHEY, SVGEGT. The CDR3 sequence is 13 residues long.

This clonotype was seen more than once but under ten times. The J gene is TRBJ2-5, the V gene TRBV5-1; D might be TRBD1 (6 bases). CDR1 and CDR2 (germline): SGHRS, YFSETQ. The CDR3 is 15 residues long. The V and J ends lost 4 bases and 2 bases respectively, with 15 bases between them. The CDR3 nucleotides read TGCGCCAGCAGCCCCGGACCGGACAGTCAAGAGACCCAGTACTTC. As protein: CASSPGPDSQETQYF.

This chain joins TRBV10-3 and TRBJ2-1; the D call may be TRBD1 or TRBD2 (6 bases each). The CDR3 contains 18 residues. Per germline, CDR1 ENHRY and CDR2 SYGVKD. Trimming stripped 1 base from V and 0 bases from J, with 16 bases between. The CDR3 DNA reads TGTGCCATCAGTGAGTATAAGGGGGGCCCGAGCTCCTACAATGAGCAGTTCTTC. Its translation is CAISEYKGGPSSYNEQFF.

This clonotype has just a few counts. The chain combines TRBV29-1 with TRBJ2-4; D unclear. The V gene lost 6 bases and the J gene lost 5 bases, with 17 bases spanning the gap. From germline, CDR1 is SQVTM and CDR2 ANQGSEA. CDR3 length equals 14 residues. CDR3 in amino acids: CSVRPLFGQNIQYF. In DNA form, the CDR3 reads TGCAGCGTAAGACCCCTATTTGGGCAAAACATTCAGTACTTC.